The 27 T cell receptor beta chains given below trace back to one sample, sequenced in a study of blood T cell repertoires in COVID-19. Assay: immunoSEQ multiplex PCR; the TCRdb copy retains only in-frame clones and omits some. The data show some 400,000 clones, around 91% seen once. Material for sequencing was PBMCs or T cells enriched from blood (not recorded which). These receptor sequences come from a man younger than 40 who had recovered from COVID-19.

In this sample, this clone turned up a few times. The chain joins TRBV18 to TRBJ2-2, with TRBD2 matching 14 bases. The CDR3 extends over 18 amino acids. Germline V gene data show CDR1 as KGHSH and CDR2 as LQKENI. Losses at the gene ends were 3 bases for V and 4 bases for J; bases not matched to a gene: 7. Written as DNA, the CDR3 is TGTGCCAGCTCACCTGGATCGGGACTAGCGGGAGTCACCGGGGAGCTGTTTTTT. Its protein product is CASSPGSGLAGVTGELFF. The full variable domain, rest sourced from reference TRBV18 and TRBJ2-2, is NAGVMQNPRHLVRRRGQEARLRCSPMKGHSHVYWYRQLPEEGLKFMVYLQKENIIDESGMPKERFSAEFPKEGPSILRIQQVVRGDSAAYFCASSPGSGLAGVTGELFFGEGSRLTVL.

The chain recombines TRBV19 with TRBJ1-1; D gene unclear. The CDR3 consists of 13 residues. Germline V lookup: CDR1 LNHDA, CDR2 SQIVND (reference sequence). V gave up 3 bases and J gave up 5 bases, with 10 bases separating them. The CDR3 here is CASSMKRETEAFF. In DNA, the CDR3 is TGTGCCAGTAGTATGAAAAGGGAGACTGAAGCTTTCTTT.

This chain connects TRBV15 to TRBJ2-6; no reliable D call. There are 16 residues in the CDR3. V lost 0 bases and J 1 base, leaving 7 bases between the germline ends. Germline V gives CDR1 LNHNV, CDR2 YYDKDF (reference sequence). The CDR3 DNA follows: TGTGCCACCAGCAGAGATGGCGGATCTGGGGCCAACGTCCTGACTTTC. The encoded protein is CATSRDGGSGANVLTF.

This clone was seen a single time. The CDR3 sequence is CASSTAGGPYEQYF. CDR3 DNA: TGTGCCAGTAGTACCGCCGGTGGGCCCTACGAGCAGTACTTC. The chain recombines TRBV19 with TRBJ2-7; D call uncertain. Trimming cost V 4 bases and J 2 bases, with 12 bases left between them. The length of the CDR3 is 14 residues. Germline-derived CDR1 and CDR2 are LNHDA and SQIVND (reference sequence).

DNA for the CDR3: TGTGCCAGCAGCCCGGAGGGACAGCCTCCTAACTATGGCTACACCTTC. It is translated as CASSPEGQPPNYGYTF. V usage is TRBV7-9 and J usage is TRBJ1-2; 7 bases are shared with TRBD1. Germline CDR1 reads SEHNR; CDR2 reads FQNEAQ (reference sequence). This CDR3 has 16 residues. V lost 5 bases, J lost 0 bases, and 9 bases stayed unmatched. Full variable domain (missing parts from reference TRBV7-9 and TRBJ1-2): DTGVSQNPRHKITKRGQNVTFRCDPISEHNRLYWYRQTLGQGPEFLTYFQNEAQLEKSRLLSDRFSAERPKGSFSTLEIQRTEQGDSAMYLCASSPEGQPPNYGYTFGSGTRLTVV.

V is TRBV6-2 or TRBV6-3 and J is TRBJ2-3; 10 bases are a match to TRBD2. This CDR3 contains 16 residues. The V gene end was trimmed by 5 bases and the J gene end by 6 bases; junction bases not matched to a gene: 11. CDR1 MNHEY and CDR2 SVGEGT come from the germline V gene. This CDR3 reads CASSRKREGVVDTQYF. The CDR3 bases are TGTGCCAGCAGTCGAAAGCGGGAGGGGGTCGTCGATACGCAGTATTTT.

CDR3 DNA sequence: TGTGCCAGCAGCTTTCATGCGGGACAGGCTTACGAGCAGTACTTC. This gives the protein CASSFHAGQAYEQYF. V usage is TRBV7-8 and J usage is TRBJ2-7, with 8 nucleotides matching TRBD1. This CDR3 has 15 amino acids. The germline V gene has CDR1 SGHVS and CDR2 FQNEAQ. Germline trimming cut 3 bases from V and 4 bases from J; bases unmatched to any gene: 8. The full variable domain, completed using reference TRBV7-8 and TRBJ2-7, is GAGVSQSPRYKVAKRGQDVALRCDPISGHVSLFWYQQALGQGPEFLTYFQNEAQLDKSGLPSDRFFAERPEGSVSTLKIQRTQQEDSAVYLCASSFHAGQAYEQYFGPGTRLTVT.

The chain is built from TRBV18 and TRBJ1-3, with 9 bases matching TRBD1. The CDR3 sequence is 17 residues long. Germline loops: CDR1 KGHSH, CDR2 LQKENI. After removal of 4 bases from V and 0 bases from J, the junction contained 7 bases not matched to a gene. The CDR3 is CASSLQGADNSGNTIYF. CDR3 DNA sequence: TGTGCCAGCTCACTACAGGGGGCGGACAACTCTGGAAACACCATATATTTT.

The chain has TRBV27 and TRBJ2-1; 7 bases are shared with TRBD2. The germline V gene has CDR1 MNHEY and CDR2 SMNVEV (reference sequence). The CDR3 runs to 17 residues. V lost 3 bases to trimming and J lost 9 bases; unmatched junction nucleotides: 17. The CDR3 DNA reads as TGTGCCAGCAGTTTGCGAAAGATCGGGGGGATCTACGGTGAGCAGTTCTTC. The encoded protein is CASSLRKIGGIYGEQFF.

This clone has only a few counts. At one end, the junction sequence differs from germline, possibly due to a read error. This chain links TRBV7-7 with TRBJ2-5, with 10 bases identical to TRBD2. The CDR3 length is 17 residues. CDR1 and CDR2 from the germline V gene are SSHAT and FNYEAQ (reference sequence). The CDR3 loop reads CASSYRRTSGSQETQYF. DNA of the CDR3: TGTGCTAGCAGTTATCGTAGGACTAGCGGCAGCCAAGAGACCCAGTACTTC.

The gene calls are TRBV7-6 and TRBJ1-4; D is possibly TRBD1 (5 bases). The CDR3 extends over 15 amino acids. The germline V gene encodes CDR1 SGHVS and CDR2 FNYEAQ. V was clipped by 3 bases and J by 12 bases, with 20 bases between them. The CDR3 DNA is TGTGCCAGCAGCTTCCAGGGTTCGCCGGCCGTGGAACTGTTTTTT. It encodes CASSFQGSPAVELFF.

This rearrangement joins TRBV6-5 to TRBJ1-1; 9 bases map to TRBD1. The CDR3 has 16 amino acids. Germline loops: CDR1 MNHEY, CDR2 SVGAGI. The V segment lost 1 base and the J segment 1 base; nucleotides outside the gene matches: 4. CDR3 in DNA: TGTGCCAGCAGTTACTTCCCGGGACAGGGGAACACTGAAGCTTTCTTT. Residues: CASSYFPGQGNTEAFF.

The V gene is TRBV28, the J gene TRBJ2-7, with 7 bases that match TRBD1. The CDR3 covers 14 residues. Germline V gives CDR1 MDHEN, CDR2 SYDVKM. The V segment lost 4 bases and the J segment 9 bases; nucleotides outside the gene matches: 12. CDR3 in DNA: TGTGCCAGCAGTTCCCCAGGAAGAGGGGGCGGGCAGTACTTC. Translating gives CASSSPGRGGGQYF.

This CDR3 is CSVDVRLAGVTETQYF. CDR3 coding DNA: TGCAGCGTTGATGTGCGACTAGCGGGAGTCACTGAGACCCAGTACTTC. The chain links TRBV29-1 to TRBJ2-5; 12 nucleotides agree with TRBD2. There are 16 residues in the CDR3. CDR1 and CDR2 (germline): SQVTM, ANQGSEA. V lost 3 bases, J lost 5 bases, and 10 bases stayed unmatched.

This clone appeared a few times. Other DNA variants within this sample encode the same CDR3. This chain links TRBV5-1 with TRBJ1-1; 8 bases are a match to TRBD1. The V segment lost 2 bases and the J segment 5 bases; nucleotides outside the gene matches: 5. The CDR3 is 14 amino acids. Germline loops: CDR1 SGHRS, CDR2 YFSETQ. The CDR3 is CASSFLDRETEAFF. CDR3 coding DNA: TGCGCCAGCAGCTTTTTGGACAGGGAAACTGAAGCTTTCTTT.

The chain links TRBV28 to TRBJ2-3; 14 bases agree with TRBD2. CDR3 size: 16 residues. Germline loops: CDR1 MDHEN, CDR2 SYDVKM. The J segment lost 7 bases and the V segment lost 3 bases, leaving 6 bases of the junction unmatched. As DNA, the CDR3 is TGTGCCAGCAGTTTGCGACTAGCGGGAGGGCCTAATACGCAGTATTTT. It is translated as CASSLRLAGGPNTQYF.

The gene calls are TRBV3-1 (or the pseudogene TRBV3-2) and TRBJ2-7, with TRBD2 as a possible D gene (5 bases). The germline CDR1 and CDR2 sequences are LGHDT and YNNKEL (reference sequence). Between the trimmed V and J ends, which lost 4 bases and 2 bases, there was a span of 9 bases. This CDR3 region has 13 residues. DNA for the CDR3: TGTGCCAGCAGCCTCGGGGAAACCTACGAGCAGTACTTC. This sequence encodes CASSLGETYEQYF.

This clone was seen once. The chain combines TRBV7-2 with TRBJ2-7, with a possible D match to TRBD2 (5 bases). Trimming cost V 5 bases and J 3 bases, with 11 bases left between them. The CDR3 covers 13 residues. Germline V gene sequence: CDR1 SGHTA, CDR2 FQGNSA. CDR3 sequence reads: CASSPQRNYEQYF. CDR3 bases: TGTGCCAGCAGCCCCCAGCGGAACTACGAGCAGTACTTC.

The chain carries TRBV21-1 and TRBJ2-1; the D segment call TRBD2 is taken from the table without a DNA check. TRBV21-1 is annotated as a pseudogene. There are 17 residues in the CDR3. For the CDR3, the DNA is TGTGCCAGCAGCAAGGGACTAGCGTCAGTGGAGGGAAATGAGCAGTTCTTC. Translating it yields CASSKGLASVEGNEQFF.

V usage is TRBV5-6 and J usage is TRBJ2-7; TRBD2 might be the D (6 bases). The length of the CDR3 is 15 residues. V gave up 3 bases and J gave up 1 base, with 14 bases separating them. Germline V CDR1 and CDR2: SGHDT, YYEEEE. The CDR3 bases are TGTGCCAGCAGCTACATTGGACTACCTTCCTACGAGCAGTACTTC. Its translation: CASSYIGLPSYEQYF. The full variable domain, in which reference TRBV5-6 and TRBJ2-7 provide the parts outside the CDR3, is DAGVTQSPTHLIKTRGQQVTLRCSPKSGHDTVSWYQQALGQGPQFIFQYYEEEERQRGNFPDRFSGHQFPNYSSELNVNALLLGDSALYLCASSYIGLPSYEQYFGPGTRLTVT.

This rearrangement joins TRBV15 to TRBJ2-7; 7 nucleotides match TRBD2. The CDR3 is 17 residues long. Germline trimming cut 0 bases from V and 6 bases from J; bases unmatched to any gene: 14. CDR1 is LNHNV and CDR2 is YYDKDF in the germline V gene (reference sequence). The chain's CDR3 is CATSRERIPSGVGEQYF. For the CDR3, the DNA is TGTGCCACCAGCAGAGAGAGGATTCCTAGCGGAGTGGGCGAGCAGTACTTC.

This chain connects TRBV4-1 to TRBJ2-3; no clear D gene. Per the germline V gene, CDR1 is MGHRA and CDR2 is YSYEKL. CDR3 length equals 13 residues. Trimming shortened V by 1 base and J by 9 bases, and 11 bases separated the two germline ends. CDR3 bases: TGCGCCAGCAGCCAAGTGGCGACTCCGACGCAGTATTTT. This codes for CASSQVATPTQYF.

The genes are TRBV5-8 and TRBJ2-4; D perhaps matches TRBD2 (6 bases). Trimming removed 0 bases from V and 0 bases from J, with 16 bases in between. The germline CDR1 and CDR2 sequences are SGHTS and YDEGEE. This CDR3 has 18 residues. CDR3 in DNA: TGTGCCAGCAGCTTGGACCGGCTTAGCGGATTAGCCAAAAACATTCAGTACTTC. This sequence encodes CASSLDRLSGLAKNIQYF.

The chain couples TRBV5-1 to TRBJ2-7; 12 bases agree with TRBD2. V lost 3 bases and J lost 4; bases outside the gene matches: 14. CDR1 SGHRS and CDR2 YFSETQ come from the germline V gene. The CDR3 has 18 amino acids. The DNA for the CDR3 is TGCGCCAGCAGCTCCCAGGCTAGCGGGAGGGCCGTGTTATACGAGCAGTACTTC. It yields the protein CASSSQASGRAVLYEQYF.

The count of this clone is one. V and J are TRBV10-3 and TRBJ2-5; D unresolved. This CDR3 contains 13 residues. The V gene's germline CDR1 is ENHRY and CDR2 SYGVKD. V was cut by 1 base and J by 5 bases, with 8 bases left in between. In nucleotides, the CDR3 is TGTGCCATCAGTGAGTTCCTCGGGGAGACCCAGTACTTC. This encodes CAISEFLGETQYF.

This clone was seen ten or more times. V gene TRBV7-8 combines with J gene TRBJ1-5; 9 nucleotides match TRBD1. J lost 6 bases, V lost 4 bases, and 10 bases had no gene match. This CDR3 comprises 16 residues. Germline CDR1 is SGHVS and CDR2 is FQNEAQ. The CDR3 DNA sequence: TGTGCCAGCAGCTCGAAAACAGGGGGCTCGACTCAGCCCCAGCATTTT. Its translation is CASSSKTGGSTQPQHF.

For the CDR3, the DNA is TGTGCCAGCAGTCCCCCTAGCGGGAGGGCACACTACAATGAGCAGTTCTTC. This gives the protein CASSPPSGRAHYNEQFF. The genes are TRBV28 and TRBJ2-1; 12 bases map to TRBD2. The CDR3 length is 17 residues. Looked up from germline, CDR1 is MDHEN and CDR2 is SYDVKM. V was pared by 5 bases and J by 3 bases, with 8 bases of the junction left unmatched.